Following are 30 T cell receptor beta chains from one sample sequenced in a study of blood T cell repertoires in COVID-19. Here immunoSEQ multiplex PCR was the method, and the copy in TCRdb shows in-frame clones only, minus some. Of 250,000 to 300,000 clones in the sample, roughly 85% were seen once. Specimen: PBMCs or T cells enriched from blood (not recorded which). The receptors stem from a woman in her forties or fifties who had recovered from COVID-19.

In its sample, this clone was seen a few times. Other DNA sequences in the sample encode the same CDR3. The rearrangement joins TRBV27 to TRBJ2-1, with 7 bases identical to TRBD2. This CDR3 has 14 residues. CDR1 and CDR2 from the germline V gene are MNHEY and SMNVEV (reference sequence). V lost 6 bases, J lost 0 bases, and 2 bases stayed unmatched. CDR3: CASRGGSSYNEQFF. The CDR3 DNA reads as TGTGCCAGCAGGGGGGGGAGCTCCTACAATGAGCAGTTCTTC.

The chain has TRBV9 and TRBJ2-2, with D possibly being TRBD2 (5 bases). The CDR3 is 15 amino acids. Per the germline V gene, CDR1 is SGDLS and CDR2 is YYNGEE. Deletions cut 4 bases from V and 6 bases from J, with 16 bases between. The CDR3 spells CASSPDYRTAGELFF. The CDR3 nucleotides read TGTGCCAGCAGCCCCGACTACCGCACGGCCGGGGAGCTGTTTTTT.

V is TRBV5-1 and J is TRBJ1-1; D remains ambiguous. The germline V and J ends were trimmed by 0 bases and 1 base, with 10 bases remaining between them. The CDR3 is 15 residues long. From germline, CDR1 is SGHRS and CDR2 YFSETQ. CDR3 DNA sequence: TGCGCCAGCAGCTTGGTCGGCAGGCAGAACACTGAAGCTTTCTTT. Translating gives CASSLVGRQNTEAFF. The variable domain in full, with the rest retrieved from reference TRBV5-1 and TRBJ1-1, is KAGVTQTPRYLIKTRGQQVTLSCSPISGHRSVSWYQQTPGQGLQFLFEYFSETQRNKGNFPGRFSGRQFSNSRSEMNVSTLELGDSALYLCASSLVGRQNTEAFFGQGTRLTVV.

A word on this clone: The identical CDR3 is also encoded by other nucleotide sequences in the sample. This chain uses TRBV6-5 with TRBJ1-1, with a tentative D call TRBD1 (5 bases). CDR1 is MNHEY, CDR2 SVGAGI, per germline. V lost 2 bases, J lost 4 bases, and 11 bases lay in between. The CDR3 consists of 14 residues. This chain's CDR3 is CASSYKGRGTEAFF. The CDR3 DNA sequence: TGTGCCAGCAGTTACAAGGGGAGGGGCACTGAAGCTTTCTTT.

This clone appeared once. The chain has TRBV27 and TRBJ1-6; 7 bases align to TRBD1. The CDR3 length is 14 residues. Germline V gene sequence: CDR1 MNHEY, CDR2 SMNVEV (reference sequence). V dropped 5 bases and J dropped 6; count of bases not matched to a gene: 4. For the CDR3, the DNA is TGTGCCAGCAGTGTCACAGGGGTTAATTCACCCCTCCACTTT. This gives the protein CASSVTGVNSPLHF.

This sequence joins TRBV7-8 and TRBJ1-3, with D uncertain. V gave up 2 bases and J gave up 0 bases, with 5 bases separating them. The V gene's germline CDR1 is SGHVS and CDR2 FQNEAQ. This CDR3 has 14 amino acids. CDR3 residues: CASSLLLSGNTIYF. The CDR3 DNA reads as TGTGCCAGCAGCTTACTACTCTCTGGAAACACCATATATTTT.

The V gene is TRBV28, the J gene TRBJ1-2; a possible D gene is TRBD1 (6 bases). Germline CDR1 MDHEN, CDR2 SYDVKM. The V and J ends lost 2 bases and 7 bases respectively, with 20 bases between them. The CDR3 consists of 16 residues. CDR3 bases: TGTGCCAGCAGTTTAACATCTCCGACAGGTTATATTGGCTACACCTTC. It is translated as CASSLTSPTGYIGYTF.

V and J are TRBV5-6 and TRBJ1-5, with 7 nucleotides matching TRBD1. The ends lost 5 bases at V and 3 bases at J; junction bases unmatched: 11. CDR1 SGHDT and CDR2 YYEEEE come from the germline V gene. This CDR3 is 16 amino acids long. This CDR3 is CASSITGERVNQPQHF. The CDR3 DNA is TGTGCCAGCAGTATTACAGGGGAGAGGGTCAATCAGCCCCAGCATTTT.

V is TRBV5-1 and J is TRBJ2-3, with 14 positions matching TRBD2. The CDR3 extends over 19 amino acids. With V trimmed by 6 bases and J by 6 bases, 18 bases remained unmatched. The germline V gene has CDR1 SGHRS and CDR2 YFSETQ. The CDR3 bases are TGCGCCAGCATCCTAGGACTAGCGGGAGGCCGGGGTTCTGGCGATACGCAGTATTTT. Its translation is CASILGLAGGRGSGDTQYF.

The chain carries TRBV27 and TRBJ1-4; D is unresolved. This CDR3 has 17 amino acids. V was pared by 5 bases and J by 7 bases, with 23 bases between. Germline V gene sequence: CDR1 MNHEY, CDR2 SMNVEV (reference sequence). CDR3 loop: CASSPYPHMGRGEKLFF. CDR3 sequence (DNA): TGTGCCAGCAGTCCATATCCCCACATGGGTCGCGGTGAAAAACTGTTTTTT.

CDR3 amino acids: CASSLVAGANNEQFF. For the CDR3, the DNA is TGTGCCAGCAGCTTAGTTGCGGGAGCTAACAATGAGCAGTTCTTC. V gene TRBV7-2 combines with J gene TRBJ2-1, with 7 bases identical to TRBD2. The germline gives CDR1 SGHTA, CDR2 FQGNSA. The V gene end was trimmed by 1 base and the J gene end by 5 bases; junction bases not matched to a gene: 5. This CDR3 comprises 15 residues.

This clone was seen only once. The chain combines TRBV4-2 with TRBJ2-3, with TRBD2 matching over 8 bases. V shed 0 bases and J 2 bases; nucleotides not matched to a gene: 4. The germline V gene encodes CDR1 LGHNA and CDR2 YNFKEQ. This CDR3 is built from 16 residues. As DNA, the CDR3 is TGTGCCAGCAGCCAAGAGACTAGCGTACACACAGATACGCAGTATTTT. It specifies CASSQETSVHTDTQYF.

The rearrangement links TRBV3-1 (or the pseudogene TRBV3-2) to TRBJ1-4; 10 bases align to TRBD1. With V trimmed by 5 bases and J by 1 base, 7 bases remained unmatched. Germline V gives CDR1 LGHDT, CDR2 YNNKEL (reference sequence). The CDR3 runs to 17 residues. The CDR3 nucleotides read TGTGCCAGCAGCTTACGGACAGGGGGGGGAACTAATGAAAAACTGTTTTTT. It is translated as CASSLRTGGGTNEKLFF.

The chain links TRBV4-1 to TRBJ2-3; D perhaps matches TRBD1 (5 bases). This CDR3 contains 15 residues. The germline V and J ends were trimmed by 1 base and 1 base, with 9 bases remaining between them. Looked up from germline, CDR1 is MGHRA and CDR2 is YSYEKL. The CDR3 sequence is CASSQVLQGTDTQYF. In DNA form, the CDR3 reads TGCGCCAGCAGCCAAGTTCTACAGGGCACAGATACGCAGTATTTT.

This chain uses TRBV5-5 with TRBJ2-1, with 11 bases aligning to TRBD2. Trimming at V came to 6 bases and at J to 7 bases, leaving 12 bases not matched to a gene. Germline CDR1 SGHKS, CDR2 YYEKEE (reference sequence). CDR3 length equals 16 residues. DNA for the CDR3: TGTGCCAGCAAACCTGGGACTAGCGGTCTGGGGAATGAGCAGTTCTTC. Amino acids: CASKPGTSGLGNEQFF.

This chain links TRBV4-2 with TRBJ1-1; D ambiguous. Germline V gives CDR1 LGHNA, CDR2 YNFKEQ. The CDR3 sequence is 13 residues long. V lost 1 base and J 1 base, leaving 4 bases between the germline ends. CDR3 amino acids: CASSQGENTEAFF. CDR3 sequence (DNA): TGTGCCAGCAGCCAAGGCGAGAACACTGAAGCTTTCTTT.

V is TRBV4-1 and J is TRBJ2-1; D is possibly TRBD1 (5 bases). CDR3 length: 14 residues. Germline CDR1 and CDR2: MGHRA and YSYEKL. V lost 0 bases, J lost 13 bases, and 16 bases lay in between. CDR3 nucleotide sequence: TGCGCCAGCAGCCAAGATCCCTGGAACCAGGGTCAGTTCTTC. Its protein is CASSQDPWNQGQFF.

The chain links TRBV27 to TRBJ2-5, with TRBD2 as a possible D gene (6 bases). Trimming took 2 bases from V and 5 from J, leaving 6 bases between them. There are 12 residues in the CDR3. Germline V gene sequence: CDR1 MNHEY, CDR2 SMNVEV (reference sequence). CDR3 nucleotides: TGTGCCAGCAGTTTACGGGGGGAGACCCAGTACTTC. Its protein is CASSLRGETQYF.

CDR3 nucleotides: TGTGCCAGCAGTTTAGGGGACAGGATGATCTATGGCTACACCTTC. The encoded protein is CASSLGDRMIYGYTF. V gene TRBV28 combines with J gene TRBJ1-2; 8 bases align to TRBD1. V lost 2 bases and J lost 4; bases outside the gene matches: 6. Germline CDR1 and CDR2: MDHEN and SYDVKM. The CDR3 totals 15 residues.

The rearrangement uses TRBV5-8 and TRBJ1-2; D is possibly TRBD1 (5 bases). V gave up 2 bases and J gave up 5 bases, with 22 bases separating them. In germline, CDR1 is SGHTS, CDR2 YDEGEE. This CDR3 has 17 residues. Here the CDR3 DNA reads TGTGCCAGCAGCTTCCGGGACTTAAAGGGAATAAGATATGGCTACACCTTC. It encodes CASSFRDLKGIRYGYTF. The full variable domain, with the rest looked up from reference TRBV5-8 and TRBJ1-2, is EAGVTQSPTHLIKTRGQQATLRCSPISGHTSVYWYQQALGLGLQFLLWYDEGEERNRGNFPPRFSGRQFPNYSSELNVNALELEDSALYLCASSFRDLKGIRYGYTFGSGTRLTVV.

This chain joins TRBV5-1 and TRBJ1-5; D unclear. The CDR3 spans 14 residues. Germline CDR1 SGHRS, CDR2 YFSETQ. The ends were cut back, 7 bases at V and 5 bases at J, with 16 bases in the middle. CDR3 in amino acids: CASSLTTTDQPQHF. The CDR3 nucleotides are TGCGCCAGCTCCCTCACGACGACTGATCAGCCCCAGCATTTT.

Points on this clone: One end of the junction fails to match germline, which may point to a read error. This chain links TRBV29-1 with TRBJ2-3; 7 nucleotides align to TRBD2. CDR3 length: 13 residues. Looked up from germline, CDR1 is SQVTM and CDR2 is ANQGSEA. Here the CDR3 reads CSVEAGSTDTQYF. The DNA of the CDR3 is TGCAGCGTCGAAGCGGGGAGCACAGATACGCAGTATTTT.

This clone was detected only a few times. The rearrangement joins TRBV5-7 to TRBJ1-2; 7 bases match TRBD1. TRBV5-7 is annotated as an ORF whose role is uncertain. The ends lost 9 bases at V and 8 bases at J; junction bases unmatched: 13. The CDR3 contains 13 residues. The CDR3 region is CATPDRVLCGYTF. The CDR3 DNA follows: TGTGCCACCCCAGACAGGGTCTTATGCGGCTACACCTTC.

DNA of the CDR3: TGCGCCAGCAGTGAGTCGCGGCCGATCACAGATACGCAGTATTTT. It translates to CASSESRPITDTQYF. This sequence joins TRBV10-2 and TRBJ2-3; D ambiguous. In germline, CDR1 is WSHSY, CDR2 SAAADI. The CDR3 runs to 15 residues. V gave up 0 bases and J gave up 2 bases, with 9 bases separating them.

This rearrangement joins TRBV14 to TRBJ1-1; the D gene is possibly TRBD1 (6 bases). This CDR3 has 13 residues. Germline V gene data show CDR1 as SGHDN and CDR2 as FVKESK. V lost 4 bases and J lost 10, with 16 bases in between. The CDR3 DNA follows: TGTGCCAGCAGCCTCTTAGGGGACAACAGAGCTTTCTTT. Encoded protein: CASSLLGDNRAFF. The whole variable domain, remainder taken from reference TRBV14 and TRBJ1-1, is EAGVTQFPSHSVIEKGQTVTLRCDPISGHDNLYWYRRVMGKEIKFLLHFVKESKQDESGMPNNRFLAERTGGTYSTLKVQPAELEDSGVYFCASSLLGDNRAFFGQGTRLTVV.

The genes are TRBV5-5 and TRBJ1-2, with D maybe TRBD1 (5 bases). Germline CDR1 and CDR2: SGHKS and YYEKEE (reference sequence). CDR3 length: 15 residues. Trimming left V 4 bases short and J 1 base short, with 14 bases between. The CDR3 DNA is TGTGCCAGCAGCAAATCTCAGGGCCTTAACTATGGCTACACCTTC. It encodes CASSKSQGLNYGYTF.

The chain has TRBV27 and TRBJ2-1; TRBD2 matches 9 bases. The germline V gene encodes CDR1 MNHEY and CDR2 SMNVEV (reference sequence). V lost 9 bases, J lost 0 bases, and 6 bases stayed unmatched. The CDR3 covers 15 residues. The CDR3 sequence: CASWREGGSYNEQFF. The CDR3 nucleotides read TGTGCCAGTTGGCGGGAGGGAGGCTCCTACAATGAGCAGTTCTTC.

The V and J genes are TRBV18 and TRBJ1-1; D may be TRBD1 (6 bases). The CDR3 has 11 residues. CDR1 is KGHSH, CDR2 LQKENI, per germline. V gave up 3 bases and J gave up 8 bases, with 7 bases separating them. The CDR3 coding sequence is TGTGCCAGCTCACCCGGGACAGAAGCTTTCTTT. Translating gives CASSPGTEAFF.

V and J are TRBV6-1 and TRBJ2-7, with TRBD2 matching over 11 bases. CDR1 is MNHNS, CDR2 SASEGT, per germline. V shed 8 bases and J 3 bases; nucleotides not matched to a gene: 12. There are 16 residues in the CDR3. The chain's CDR3 is CASGGSGLAVNYEQYF. CDR3 nucleotides: TGTGCCAGCGGTGGTTCGGGACTAGCGGTAAACTACGAGCAGTACTTC.

The V gene is TRBV4-1, the J gene TRBJ2-1, with 15 bases lining up with TRBD2. This CDR3 has 18 residues. Trimming removed 2 bases from V and 3 bases from J; junction bases left unmatched: 5. Germline CDR1 is MGHRA and CDR2 is YSYEKL. The CDR3 sequence is CASSQRTSGRGDYNEQFF. The CDR3 DNA reads TGCGCCAGCAGCCAACGGACTAGCGGGAGGGGGGACTACAATGAGCAGTTCTTC.